This TCR beta chain is drawn from a study of T cell responses to AZD1222 COVID-19 vaccine. Method: immunoSEQ multiplex PCR; TCRdb's copy keeps in-frame clones and lacks some. The repertoire holds about 200,000 clones, with around 90% as singletons. CDR3 size: 15 residues. Trimming took 5 bases from V and 3 from J, leaving 17 bases between them. Germline lookup yields CDR1 GTSNPN and CDR2 SVGIG (reference sequence). General study points: Baseline testing showed seropositivity in only a handful of AZD1222 recipients. Clonal diversity may have been underestimated, and the donors were mostly white British, with more females than males. Compared with day 0, the breadth and depth of the Spike-specific TCR repertoire rose significantly after two doses of AZD1222. CD4 TCRs covered the whole spike, strongest at regions 160-218 and 743-854.

As concerns this clone: Its antigen is still unknown.

Here the sequenced sample was peripheral blood, taken 28 days after the second dose of the MenACWY control vaccine. V and J are TRBV30 and TRBJ2-1; D remains unclear. The receptor was derived from an adult who received the MenACWY meningococcal vaccine as a control. CDR3 residues: CAWGDSPVDYNEQFF. DNA for the CDR3: TGTGCCTGGGGGGATAGCCCTGTCGACTACAATGAGCAGTTCTTC.